A selection of T cell receptor beta chains follows, all from one sample in a study of PD-L1 blockade in urothelial cancer. Produced via immunoSEQ multiplex PCR; TCRdb's table is partial and in-frame only. The sample contains 35,000 to 45,000 clones, approximately 90% of which appear only once. This material consisted of PBMCs, taken around atezolizumab (anti-PD-L1) treatment. The receptors shown here come from a man in his 70s with urothelial cancer. The CDR3 runs from the conserved cysteine through the conserved F or W. The D gene is left open where the match is weak. Clone size is shown for a subset of rows, as once, few, many or a class of expanded clone.

d_gene	v_gene	j_gene	abundance	CDR3nt	CDR3aa
TRBD2	TRBV2	TRBJ2-7	.	TGTGCCAGCAGTGAAGGACTAGCGAAAGGCTACGAGCAGTACTTC	CASSEGLAKGYEQYF
TRBD2	TRBV5-1	TRBJ2-2	.	TGCGCCAGCAGCTTGGGGATCCATACTAGCGGTGGGGAGCTGTTTTTT	CASSLGIHTSGGELFF
.	TRBV7-6	TRBJ2-7	few	TGTGCCAGCACCCCTGGTCGGTCGGCCTACGAGCAGTACTTC	CASTPGRSAYEQYF
TRBD2	TRBV6-6	TRBJ2-7	.	TGTGCCAGCAGGCCGGCTAGCGGGGGAACCTACGAGCAGTACTTC	CASRPASGGTYEQYF
.	TRBV5-5	TRBJ2-3	.	TGTGCCAGCAGCTTGGTTCCCTCTAGCACAGATACGCAGTATTTT	CASSLVPSSTDTQYF
.	TRBV5-1	TRBJ1-2	.	TGCGCCAGCAGCTCGGACATAGCTAACTATGGCTACACCTTC	CASSSDIANYGYTF
TRBD2	TRBV7-3	TRBJ2-5	.	TGTGCCAGCAGCTCCCCGGGAGGGGAGACCCAGTACTTC	CASSSPGGETQYF
TRBD2	TRBV13	TRBJ2-5	.	TGTGCCAGCAGCCGGGGGGGGGCTGGGGAGACCCAGTACTTC	CASSRGGAGETQYF
.	TRBV30	TRBJ2-7	.	TGTGCCTGGAGCTCTAGCTACGAGCAGTACTTC	CAWSSSYEQYF
TRBD2	TRBV4-1	TRBJ2-1	.	TGCGCCAGCAGCCAAGAGAGAACTAGCGGGAGCCCCGACGACAATGAGCAGTTCTTC	CASSQERTSGSPDDNEQFF
.	TRBV4-2	TRBJ1-1	few	TGTGCCAGCAGCCAAGAGGTCGACAGCGTTAAAGCTTTCTTT	CASSQEVDSVKAFF
TRBD2	TRBV28	TRBJ2-3	.	TGTGCCAGCAGTTCGAGCGGGATCAGCACAGATACGCAGTATTTT	CASSSSGISTDTQYF
TRBD1	TRBV5-4	TRBJ2-3	.	TGTGCCAGTGGGACAGGGGGAAAAACTAGCACAGATACGCAGTATTTT	CASGTGGKTSTDTQYF
.	TRBV4-1	TRBJ1-2	.	TGCGCCAGCAGCCAAGAAGGGAGGACCAACTATGGCTACACCTTC	CASSQEGRTNYGYTF
TRBD1	TRBV5-4	TRBJ1-2	.	TGTGCCAGCAGCGCCGGGACAGTAGGATATGGCTACACCTTC	CASSAGTVGYGYTF
TRBD2	TRBV4-2	TRBJ2-3	.	TGTGCCAGCAGCCAAGTGTCTAGCGGATTCACAGATACGCAGTATTTT	CASSQVSSGFTDTQYF
TRBD1	TRBV18	TRBJ2-5	.	TGTGCCAGCTCCCGGGACAGCCAAAGAGGTCAAGAGACCCAGTACTTC	CASSRDSQRGQETQYF
TRBD1	TRBV27	TRBJ2-1	.	TGTGCCAGCAGTTTATCAGGGGACAGGGTCAATGAGCAGTTCTTC	CASSLSGDRVNEQFF
TRBD2	TRBV27	TRBJ2-3	.	TGTGCCAGCAGTGACCTGAGGACTAGCGGGAGGGTGACAGATACGCAGTATTTT	CASSDLRTSGRVTDTQYF
.	TRBV30	TRBJ2-3	few	TGTGCCTGGAGTGGGGCGCAGAACACAGATACGCAGTATTTT	CAWSGAQNTDTQYF
.	TRBV7-8	TRBJ2-7	.	TGTGCCAGCAGCTTAACCCCAGGGCCCTACGAGCAGTACTTC	CASSLTPGPYEQYF
TRBD1	TRBV19	TRBJ1-5	.	TGTGCCAGTAGTGTTATGGGACAGGGGGGAAATCAGCCCCAGCATTTT	CASSVMGQGGNQPQHF
.	TRBV19	TRBJ2-7	.	TGTGCCAGTAGCGATACAGGGTCGGGCGAGCAGTACTTC	CASSDTGSGEQYF
.	TRBV5-1	TRBJ2-5	.	TGCGCCAGCAGCTTGGGTACAGGGATCGAGGAGACCCAGTACTTC	CASSLGTGIEETQYF
TRBD2	TRBV6-5	TRBJ2-7	.	TGTGCCAGCAGTCAGACTAGCGGTTCTTACGAGCAGTACTTC	CASSQTSGSYEQYF
.	TRBV18	TRBJ2-1	.	TGTGCCAGCTCCTACGGGGGAGAGCAGTTCTTC	CASSYGGEQFF
.	TRBV10-3	TRBJ1-5	.	TGTGCCATCAGTGGGCATACCGAGGGACAGCCCCAGCATTTT	CAISGHTEGQPQHF
TRBD2	TRBV19	TRBJ2-7	.	TGTGCCAGTAGTCACCAGGTAATAGCGGGCCACGAGCAGTACTTC	CASSHQVIAGHEQYF
.	TRBV7-6	TRBJ1-1	.	TGTGCCAGCAGCGCTACAGGGTTTATAGGGGGAGCTTTCTTT	CASSATGFIGGAFF
.	TRBV4-2	TRBJ2-1	.	TGTGCCAGCAGCCAAGGTGGGACTGCAAGGGCAGGGCATGAGCAGTTCTTC	CASSQGGTARAGHEQFF
.	TRBV5-5	TRBJ1-1	.	TGTGCCAGCAGCTTTCTCAGTATGACTTTCTTT	CASSFLSMTFF
TRBD2	TRBV10-3	TRBJ2-1	.	TGTGCCATCAGTCCCTCTAGCGGGAGGGGTCGATATGAGCAGTTCTTC	CAISPSSGRGRYEQFF
.	TRBV19	TRBJ2-6	.	TGTGCCAGTAAGTCTGCCGGGGCTGGGGCCAACGTCCTGACTTTC	CASKSAGAGANVLTF
TRBD1	TRBV5-1	TRBJ2-7	.	TGCGCCAGCAGTCGGGAGACAGGGGGCTACGAGCAGTACTTC	CASSRETGGYEQYF
TRBD2	TRBV7-2	TRBJ2-3	.	TGTGCCAGCAGCTTAGAGGGGCGGGAGGGAACAGATACGCAGTATTTT	CASSLEGREGTDTQYF
TRBD1	TRBV5-6	TRBJ2-1	.	TGTGCCAGCAGACAGGGGGCTATGAATGAGCAGTTCTTC	CASRQGAMNEQFF
TRBD1	TRBV7-9	TRBJ2-5	.	TGTGCCAGCAGCCCCCTTTCGGGCAGGGGGCTGGCAGAGACCCAGTACTTC	CASSPLSGRGLAETQYF
.	TRBV14	TRBJ2-1	once	TGTGCCAGCTCCCAACTGGGGAGGAGGAATGAGCAGTTCTTC	CASSQLGRRNEQFF
.	TRBV28	TRBJ2-3	.	TGTGCCAGCAGTTTTGGGGGGTGGGGGAAAGGAGATACGCAGTATTTT	CASSFGGWGKGDTQYF
TRBD2	TRBV15	TRBJ2-1	.	TGTGCCACCATAGGTAGCGGGAGCTCCTACAATGAGCAGTTCTTC	CATIGSGSSYNEQFF
.	TRBV6-5	TRBJ2-7	.	TGTGCCAGCAGTGCGGGACGGAACTCCTACGAGCAGTACTTC	CASSAGRNSYEQYF
TRBD2	TRBV5-1	TRBJ2-3	.	TGCGCCAGCAGCTTGGGGGCGGGAGGCGTTCCAGATACGCAGTATTTT	CASSLGAGGVPDTQYF
.	TRBV2	TRBJ2-2	.	TGTGCCAGCATGACTGCCGGGGAGCTGTTTTTT	CASMTAGELFF
.	TRBV6-1	TRBJ1-1	.	TGTGCCAGCAACAGGGCCCTCGAAGCTTTCTTT	CASNRALEAFF
.	TRBV5-1	TRBJ1-1	.	TGCGCCAGCAGCTTGGAGGGGCGCGGGGGCACTGAAGCTTTCTTT	CASSLEGRGGTEAFF